The 9 T cell receptor beta chains reported below all come from one sample, sequenced in a study of a mutant IDH1 vaccine in newly diagnosed glioma. The time point is: week 23, last vaccination. The investigators gave 300 ug of mutant IDH1 20-mer peptide in each vaccine dose, together with topical imiquimod. These receptors are not linked to any known antigen. Method: immunoSEQ multiplex PCR; TCRdb's copy keeps in-frame clones and lacks some. The table has around 40,000 clones, around 74% seen once. This sample comprised PBMCs, obtained from a glioma patient whose treatment included an IDH1 peptide vaccine. The receptors were gathered from a man aged 50-60 years with glioma.

V and J are TRBV25-1 and TRBJ1-4; 9 bases are shared with TRBD1. This CDR3 region has 15 residues. Losses at the gene ends were 2 bases for V and 7 bases for J; bases not matched to a gene: 5. CDR1 MGHDK and CDR2 SYGVNS come from the germline V gene. CDR3 nucleotides: TGTGCCAGCAGTGAAGGATGGACAGGGGTTGAAAAACTGTTTTTT. Translation gives CASSEGWTGVEKLFF.

The chain uses TRBV5-4 and TRBJ2-5; 7 bases map to TRBD1. V was pared by 1 base and J by 1 base, with 16 bases of the junction left unmatched. This CDR3 has 19 amino acids. Germline V gene data show CDR1 as SGHNT and CDR2 as YYREEE (reference sequence). As DNA, the CDR3 is TGTGCCAGCAGCTTGAAGGGCCCTAACTTCCGGGACAGCCAAGAGACCCAGTACTTC. It codes for CASSLKGPNFRDSQETQYF.

The sample holds one count of this clone. This CDR3 reads CASRPMGDEAFF. In DNA, the CDR3 is TGCGCCAGCAGACCTATGGGGGATGAAGCTTTCTTT. The J gene is TRBJ1-1, the V gene TRBV10-1, with a possible D match to TRBD1 (5 bases). The V and J ends lost 6 bases and 7 bases respectively, with 12 bases between them. The V gene's germline CDR1 is WNHNN and CDR2 SYGVQD (reference sequence). The CDR3 loop spans 12 amino acids.

The CDR3, as DNA: TGTGCCAGCAGTGGGACAGGCCATGAAGCTTTCTTT. Translating gives CASSGTGHEAFF. The chain joins TRBV2 to TRBJ1-1; 7 nucleotides match TRBD1. The CDR3 has 12 residues. The V and J ends lost 4 bases and 7 bases, in that order; junction bases with no gene match: 3. Germline CDR1 SNHLY, CDR2 FYNNEI. The variable domain in full, with the rest retrieved from reference TRBV2 and TRBJ1-1, is EPEVTQTPSHQVTQMGQEVILRCVPISNHLYFYWYRQILGQKVEFLVSFYNNEISEKSEIFDDQFSVERPDGSNFTLKIRSTKLEDSAMYFCASSGTGHEAFFGQGTRLTVV.

V gene TRBV5-4 combines with J gene TRBJ2-3; 7 bases agree with TRBD1. Germline CDR1 reads SGHNT; CDR2 reads YYREEE (reference sequence). This CDR3 contains 13 residues. After removal of 2 bases from V and 4 bases from J, the junction contained 1 base not matched to a gene. In nucleotides, the CDR3 is TGTGCCAGCAGCTTACAGGGGCCAGATACGCAGTATTTT. As protein: CASSLQGPDTQYF.

The chain uses TRBV11-3 and TRBJ2-5; D unclear. V lost 6 bases and J 5 bases, leaving 13 bases between the germline ends. The CDR3 loop spans 13 amino acids. The germline V gene encodes CDR1 SGHNT and CDR2 YENEEA. CDR3 coding DNA: TGTGCCAGCAGTCCAAACGTTGAGGAGACCCAGTACTTC. Its translation: CASSPNVEETQYF. Together with reference TRBV11-3 and TRBJ2-5, the CDR3 gives the full variable domain: EAGVVQSPRYKIIEKKQPVAFWCNPISGHNTLYWYLQNLGQGPELLIRYENEEAVDDSQLPKDRFSAERLKGVDSTLKIQPAELGDSAVYLCASSPNVEETQYFGPGTRLLVL.

CDR3 residues: CASSFEGRTAFF. In nucleotides, the CDR3 is TGTGCCAGCAGCTTCGAGGGACGAACGGCTTTCTTT. The chain is built from TRBV11-2 and TRBJ1-1; a weak D match, TRBD1 (5 bases). V dropped 3 bases and J dropped 11 bases, with 13 bases sitting between them. There are 12 residues in the CDR3. The germline V gene has CDR1 SGHAT and CDR2 FQNNGV.

This chain joins TRBV6-6 and TRBJ1-1; D ambiguous. V was clipped by 11 bases and J by 0 bases, with 13 bases between them. CDR3 length: 13 residues. Germline values: CDR1 MNHNY, CDR2 SVGAGI (reference sequence). The CDR3 DNA follows: TGTGCCCTGAAGAAGGCGATGAACACTGAAGCTTTCTTT. It translates to CALKKAMNTEAFF.

This clone has a handful of counts. This chain uses TRBV5-3 with TRBJ2-3; tentatively, D is TRBD2 (5 bases). Being an ORF, TRBV5-3 has a function that is uncertain. The CDR3 has 15 amino acids. V was trimmed by 2 bases and J by 4 bases, leaving 14 bases between them. The CDR3 sequence: CARSFFLAKADTQYF. The CDR3 bases are TGTGCCAGAAGCTTTTTTTTAGCGAAGGCAGATACGCAGTATTTT.